This TCR beta chain was documented in a study of Ad26.COV2.S vaccination and SARS-CoV-2 variants. CDR3 length equals 19 residues. V trimming: 4 bases; J trimming: 5 bases; junction bases outside the gene matches: 16. The germline V gene encodes CDR1 MNHEY and CDR2 SMNVEV (reference sequence). Assay used: immunoSEQ multiplex PCR; TCRdb lists only in-frame clones, some missing. This repertoire shows about 180,000 clones, 70% to 90% found once; its top ten account for less than 6%. V and J are TRBV27 and TRBJ2-3; 12 nucleotides match TRBD2. Here the sequenced sample was peripheral blood, taken after recovery from COVID-19. This clonotype originated in a human donor who had recovered from COVID-19. CDR3 region: CASSSNGHPSGRAEDTQYF. In DNA form, the CDR3 reads TGTGCCAGCAGTTCTAACGGGCACCCTAGCGGGAGGGCCGAAGATACGCAGTATTTT.